This TCR beta chain was recorded in a study of blood T cell repertoires in COVID-19. Turning to the study itself: Collection of acute and convalescent COVID-19 samples took place in the United States, Italy and Spain.

TCRdb keeps only in-frame clones here, not all; method: immunoSEQ multiplex PCR. This table holds 250,000 to 300,000 clones, about 82% found once. The CDR3 consists of 13 residues. The J segment lost 6 bases and the V segment lost 2 bases, leaving 3 bases of the junction unmatched. CDR1 SGHNT and CDR2 YYREEE come from the germline V gene (reference sequence). Material: peripheral blood. The chain employs TRBV5-4 and TRBJ2-7, with TRBD1 matching 9 bases. The receptor was derived from a man aged 50 to 60 with active or convalescent COVID-19. CDR3 amino acids: CASSFGQGTEQYF. DNA for the CDR3: TGTGCCAGCAGCTTCGGACAGGGGACCGAGCAGTACTTC.